This T cell receptor (beta chain) was captured in a study of T cell repertoires in cytomegalovirus infection. Study-wide background: Indications came from public TCR beta signatures; they pointed to CMV infection and to a matching HLA type. Study-wide results and limits: CMV-specific HLA-C-restricted TCR beta clonotypes dominated the ex vivo response. Carriers of CMV plus the relevant HLA were identified by cumulative public TCR beta family frequency.

MiXCR was run by TCRdb on the reads, yielding one entry per CDR3 protein. The table shows around 7,500 distinct CDR3 sequences, with approximately 52% occurring only once. The CDR3 region is 14 residues in length, termini included. The V gene's germline CDR1 is DFQATT and CDR2 SNEGSKA (reference sequence). Note on this clonotype: Its antigen is unidentified. The CDR3 carries no conserved terminal phenylalanine or tryptophan, so it likely arises from a read error. The DNA is omitted, as the CDR3 cannot be located on it reliably, and the CDR3 follows TCRdb's listing.

The genes are TRBV20-1 and TRBJ2-3; the D call of TRBD2 is as the table states it, not checked on the DNA. The clonotype originates from a human donor in good health (CMV status not recorded). Some clones in this sample may be carry-over from other donors' samples. The sequenced material came from PBMCs, sequenced either directly or after in vitro stimulation (not recorded which). The CDR3 loop reads CSAETSGSTDTPSC.